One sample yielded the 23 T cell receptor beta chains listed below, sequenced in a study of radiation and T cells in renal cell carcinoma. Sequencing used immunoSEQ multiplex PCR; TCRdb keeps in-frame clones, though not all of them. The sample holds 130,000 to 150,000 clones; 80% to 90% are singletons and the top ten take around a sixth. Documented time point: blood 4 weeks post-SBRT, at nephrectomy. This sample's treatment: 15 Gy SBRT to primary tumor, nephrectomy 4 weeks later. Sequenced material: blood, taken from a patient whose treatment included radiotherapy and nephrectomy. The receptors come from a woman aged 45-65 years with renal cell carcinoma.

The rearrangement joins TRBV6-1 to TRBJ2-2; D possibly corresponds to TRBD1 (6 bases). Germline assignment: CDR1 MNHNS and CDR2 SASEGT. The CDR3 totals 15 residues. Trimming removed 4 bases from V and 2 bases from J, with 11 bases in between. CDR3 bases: TGTGCCAGCAGTGTGGGACAAGCTAACACCGGGGAGCTGTTTTTT. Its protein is CASSVGQANTGELFF.

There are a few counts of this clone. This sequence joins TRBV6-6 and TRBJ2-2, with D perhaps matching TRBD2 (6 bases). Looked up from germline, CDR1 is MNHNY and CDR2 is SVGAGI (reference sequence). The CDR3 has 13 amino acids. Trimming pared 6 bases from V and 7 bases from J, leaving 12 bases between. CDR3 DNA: TGTGCCAGCAGGCCGAGGGGAGGCGGGGAGCTGTTTTTT. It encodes CASRPRGGGELFF.

CDR3 sequence reads: CASSKTSGGRNEQFF. DNA of the CDR3: TGCGCCAGCAGTAAGACTAGCGGGGGAAGGAATGAGCAGTTCTTC. This sequence joins TRBV10-1 and TRBJ2-1, with TRBD2 identical over 12 bases. With 5 bases clipped from V and 7 bases from J, the junction kept 6 bases outside the gene matches. The germline V gene has CDR1 WNHNN and CDR2 SYGVQD (reference sequence). The CDR3 runs to 15 residues.

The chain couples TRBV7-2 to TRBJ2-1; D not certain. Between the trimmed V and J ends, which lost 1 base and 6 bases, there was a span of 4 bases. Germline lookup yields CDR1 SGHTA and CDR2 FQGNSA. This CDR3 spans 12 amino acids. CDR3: CASSLVSNEQFF. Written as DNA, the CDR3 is TGTGCCAGCAGCTTAGTATCCAATGAGCAGTTCTTC.

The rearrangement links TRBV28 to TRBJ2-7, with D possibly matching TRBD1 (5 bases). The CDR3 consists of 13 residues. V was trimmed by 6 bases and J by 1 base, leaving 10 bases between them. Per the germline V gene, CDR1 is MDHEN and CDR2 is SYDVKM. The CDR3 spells CASRRQGSYEQYF. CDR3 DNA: TGTGCCAGCAGGCGTCAGGGTTCCTACGAGCAGTACTTC.

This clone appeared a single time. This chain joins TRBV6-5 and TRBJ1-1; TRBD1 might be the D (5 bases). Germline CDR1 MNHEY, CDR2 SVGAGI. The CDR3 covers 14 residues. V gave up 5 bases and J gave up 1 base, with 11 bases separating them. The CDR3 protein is CASSIQGANTEAFF. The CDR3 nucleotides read TGTGCCAGCAGTATTCAGGGCGCGAACACTGAAGCTTTCTTT.

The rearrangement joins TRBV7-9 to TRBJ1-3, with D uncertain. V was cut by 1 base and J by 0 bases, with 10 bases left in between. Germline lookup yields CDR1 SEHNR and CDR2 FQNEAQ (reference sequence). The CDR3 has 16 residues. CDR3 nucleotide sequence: TGTGCCAGCAGCTTAGATGGGGAAACCTCTGGAAACACCATATATTTT. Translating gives CASSLDGETSGNTIYF.

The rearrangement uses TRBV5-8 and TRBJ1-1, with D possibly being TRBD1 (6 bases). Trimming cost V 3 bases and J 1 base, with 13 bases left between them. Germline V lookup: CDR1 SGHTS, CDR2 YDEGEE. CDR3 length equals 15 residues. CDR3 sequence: CASSSNRAWNTEAFF. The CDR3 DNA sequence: TGTGCCAGCAGCTCAAACAGGGCTTGGAACACTGAAGCTTTCTTT.

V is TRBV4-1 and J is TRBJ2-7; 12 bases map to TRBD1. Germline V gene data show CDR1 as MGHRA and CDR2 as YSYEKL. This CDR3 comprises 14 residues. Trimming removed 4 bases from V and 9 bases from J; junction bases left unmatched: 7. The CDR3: CASSLGQGAAVQYF. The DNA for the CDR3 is TGCGCCAGCAGCCTGGGACAGGGGGCCGCGGTGCAGTACTTC.

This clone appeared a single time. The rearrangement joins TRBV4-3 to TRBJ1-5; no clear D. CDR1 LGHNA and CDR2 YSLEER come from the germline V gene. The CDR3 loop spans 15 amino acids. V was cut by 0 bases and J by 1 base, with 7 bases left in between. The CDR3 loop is CASSQEGRSNQPQHF. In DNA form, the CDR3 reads TGCGCCAGCAGCCAAGAGGGCAGAAGCAATCAGCCCCAGCATTTT.

CDR3 nucleotide sequence: TGTGCCAGTAGTATTAGGGACAGGGTGAACACTGAAGCTTTCTTT. It yields the protein CASSIRDRVNTEAFF. The chain carries TRBV19 and TRBJ1-1, with 9 bases that match TRBD1. CDR3 size: 15 residues. CDR1 and CDR2 from the germline V gene are LNHDA and SQIVND (reference sequence). V trimming: 3 bases; J trimming: 0 bases; junction bases outside the gene matches: 2.

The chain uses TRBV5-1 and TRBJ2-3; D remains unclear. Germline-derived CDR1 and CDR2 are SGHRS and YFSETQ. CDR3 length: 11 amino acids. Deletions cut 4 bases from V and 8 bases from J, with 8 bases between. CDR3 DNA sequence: TGCGCCAGCAGCGGGGAAGGTACGCAGTATTTT. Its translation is CASSGEGTQYF.

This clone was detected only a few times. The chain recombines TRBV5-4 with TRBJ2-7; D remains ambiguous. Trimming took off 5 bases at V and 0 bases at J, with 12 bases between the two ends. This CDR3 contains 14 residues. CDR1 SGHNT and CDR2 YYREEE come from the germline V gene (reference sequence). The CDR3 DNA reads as TGTGCCAGCAGGGGGAAGGACGGCTCCTACGAGCAGTACTTC. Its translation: CASRGKDGSYEQYF. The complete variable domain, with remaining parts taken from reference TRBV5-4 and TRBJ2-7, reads ETGVTQSPTHLIKTRGQQVTLRCSSQSGHNTVSWYQQALGQGPQFIFQYYREEENGRGNFPPRFSGLQFPNYSSELNVNALELDDSALYLCASRGKDGSYEQYFGPGTRLTVT.

CDR3 in amino acids: CASSSDRGYEQFF. In nucleotides, the CDR3 is TGTGCCAGCAGCTCAGACAGGGGTTATGAGCAGTTCTTC. J is TRBJ2-1 and V is TRBV7-9, with 8 positions matching TRBD1. This CDR3 is 13 amino acids long. Germline CDR1 is SEHNR and CDR2 is FQNEAQ (reference sequence). J lost 8 bases, V lost 4 bases, and 4 bases had no gene match.

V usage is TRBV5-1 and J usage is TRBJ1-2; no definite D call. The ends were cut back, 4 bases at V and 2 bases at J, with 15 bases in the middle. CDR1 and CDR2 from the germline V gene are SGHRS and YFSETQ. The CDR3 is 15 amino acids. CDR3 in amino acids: CASSLDRETNYGYTF. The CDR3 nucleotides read TGCGCCAGCAGCCTGGACCGGGAGACGAACTATGGCTACACCTTC.

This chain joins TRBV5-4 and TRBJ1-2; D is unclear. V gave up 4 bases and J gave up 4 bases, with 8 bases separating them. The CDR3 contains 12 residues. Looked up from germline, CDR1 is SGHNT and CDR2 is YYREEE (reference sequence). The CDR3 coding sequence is TGTGCCAGCAGCCCGGACGGCTATGGCTACACCTTC. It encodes CASSPDGYGYTF.

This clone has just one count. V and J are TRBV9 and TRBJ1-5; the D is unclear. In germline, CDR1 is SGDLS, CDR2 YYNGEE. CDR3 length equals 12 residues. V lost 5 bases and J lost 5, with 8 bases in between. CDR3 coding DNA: TGTGCCAGCAGTGCGGGCGATCAGCCCCAGCATTTT. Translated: CASSAGDQPQHF.

CDR3 sequence: CASSPQTYEQYF. CDR3 in DNA: TGTGCCAGCTCACCACAAACCTACGAGCAGTACTTC. The chain combines TRBV18 with TRBJ2-7; D call uncertain. The CDR3 length is 12 residues. V was clipped by 1 base and J by 2 bases, with 3 bases between them. Germline lookup yields CDR1 KGHSH and CDR2 LQKENI.

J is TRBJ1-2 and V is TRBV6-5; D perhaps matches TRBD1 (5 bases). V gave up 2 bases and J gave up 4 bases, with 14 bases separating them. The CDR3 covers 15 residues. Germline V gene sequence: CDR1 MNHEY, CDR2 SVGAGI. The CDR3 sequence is CASSYAPRDLYGYTF. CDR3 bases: TGTGCCAGCAGTTACGCCCCGAGGGACCTCTATGGCTACACCTTC.

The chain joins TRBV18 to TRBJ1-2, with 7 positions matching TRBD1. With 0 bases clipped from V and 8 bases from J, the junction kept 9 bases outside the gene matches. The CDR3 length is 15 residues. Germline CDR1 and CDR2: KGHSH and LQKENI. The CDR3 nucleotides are TGTGCCAGCTCACCACCGAACCCAGGGGGATGGGGCTACACCTTC. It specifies CASSPPNPGGWGYTF.

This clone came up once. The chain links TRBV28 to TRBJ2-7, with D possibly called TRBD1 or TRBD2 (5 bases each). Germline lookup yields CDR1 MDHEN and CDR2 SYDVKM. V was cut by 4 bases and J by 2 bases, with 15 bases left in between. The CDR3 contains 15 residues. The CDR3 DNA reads TGTGCCAGCAGTTCCGGCCGGGGCCCCACCTACGAGCAGTACTTC. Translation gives CASSSGRGPTYEQYF.

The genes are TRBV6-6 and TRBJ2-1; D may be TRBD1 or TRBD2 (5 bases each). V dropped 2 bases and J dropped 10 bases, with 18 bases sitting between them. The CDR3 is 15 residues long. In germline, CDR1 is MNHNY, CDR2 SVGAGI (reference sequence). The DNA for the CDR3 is TGTGCCAGCAGTTACCCGACCGGGACCCTCGGGGAGCAGTTCTTC. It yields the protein CASSYPTGTLGEQFF.

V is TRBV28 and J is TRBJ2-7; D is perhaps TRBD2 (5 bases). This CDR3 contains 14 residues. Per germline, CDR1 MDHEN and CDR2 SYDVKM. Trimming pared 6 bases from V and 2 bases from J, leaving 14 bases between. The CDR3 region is CASSKPPGAYEQYF. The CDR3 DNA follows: TGTGCCAGCAGCAAGCCTCCCGGGGCCTACGAGCAGTACTTC.